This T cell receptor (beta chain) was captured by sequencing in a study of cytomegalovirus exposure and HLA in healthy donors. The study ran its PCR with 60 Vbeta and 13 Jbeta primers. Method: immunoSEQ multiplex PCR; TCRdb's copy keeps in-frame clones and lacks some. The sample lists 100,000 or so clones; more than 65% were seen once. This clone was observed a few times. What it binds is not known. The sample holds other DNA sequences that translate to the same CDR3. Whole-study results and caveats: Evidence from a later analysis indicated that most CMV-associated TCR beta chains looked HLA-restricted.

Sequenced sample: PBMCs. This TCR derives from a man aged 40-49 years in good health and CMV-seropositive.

The DNA for the CDR3 is TGTGCCAGCAGCTTAGTCAGGGGCGAGCTGTTTTTT. Protein sequence: CASSLVRGELFF. This chain uses TRBV7-8 with TRBJ2-2; tentative D call: TRBD1 (6 bases). The CDR3 contains 12 residues. Per the germline V gene, CDR1 is SGHVS and CDR2 is FQNEAQ. Trimming took off 1 base at V and 11 bases at J, with 8 bases between the two ends.